This record looks at one TCR beta chain sequence and its context. The antigen is undetermined. This specimen belongs to a study of blood T cells in healthy people across ages. Overall study: Capture by template switching was about one barcoded beta molecule per two T cells. Whole-study results and caveats: The long-lived group displayed more naive CD4+ cells, plus higher diversity, than the aged donors did. Unsorted PBMC input precluded a conclusive naive versus antigen-experienced comparison. Age advanced and TCR beta diversity per million T cells fell, roughly linearly.

Together with a sample-barcoded 5' primer, a J-beta primer mix was included in a second PCR lasting roughly 6 to 12 cycles. TCRdb reprocessed the 5' RACE reads via MiXCR and lists one record per CDR3 protein. Of over 1,200,000 distinct CDR3 sequences detected, approximately 59% appear once; the ten largest clones hold approximately 7%. Sequenced material: blood. This receptor was taken from a man between 18 and 35 years old in good health.

The CDR3 nucleotides are TGTGCCAGCACCTTGTTAGGGGGGGGATTAGACGAGCAGTACTTC. Translation: CASTLLGGGLDEQYF. The chain couples TRBV28 to TRBJ2-7; D possibly corresponds to TRBD2 (7 bases). This CDR3 is 15 amino acids long. Germline values: CDR1 MDHEN, CDR2 SYDVKM. Trimming removed 7 bases from V and 5 bases from J, with 21 bases in between.